This entry describes one TCR beta chain. These data originate in a study of control samples from healthy donors and cancer patients. Trimming took off 8 bases at V and 1 base at J, with 11 bases between the two ends. Germline V gene lookup returns CDR1 MNHEY and CDR2 SVGAGI. This CDR3 has 13 amino acids. Measured with immunoSEQ multiplex PCR; TCRdb has only the in-frame clones, and not every one. The table has 160,000 or so clones, 90% to 95% seen once; the top ten hold around 15%. The sequenced material came from PBMCs. The TCR sequence derives from a man between 60 and 75 years old with colorectal cancer. The rearrangement uses TRBV6-5 and TRBJ1-1; D not resolved. CDR3 protein: CASLVRENTEAFF. The CDR3 coding sequence is TGTGCCAGCTTAGTCAGAGAGAACACTGAAGCTTTCTTT.